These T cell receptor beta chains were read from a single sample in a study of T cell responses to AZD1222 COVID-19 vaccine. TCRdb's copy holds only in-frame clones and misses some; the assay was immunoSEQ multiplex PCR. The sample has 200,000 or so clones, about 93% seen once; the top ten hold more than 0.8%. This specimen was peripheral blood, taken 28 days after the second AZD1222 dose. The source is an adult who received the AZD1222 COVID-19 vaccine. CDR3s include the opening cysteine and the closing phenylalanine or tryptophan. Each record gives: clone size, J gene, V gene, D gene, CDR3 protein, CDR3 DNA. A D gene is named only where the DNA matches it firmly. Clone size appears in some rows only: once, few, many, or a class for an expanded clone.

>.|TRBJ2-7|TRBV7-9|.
CASSRGSSYEQYF
TGTGCCAGCAGCCGGGGAAGCTCCTACGAGCAGTACTTC
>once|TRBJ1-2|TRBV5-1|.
CASSLGQGVGYTF
TGCGCCAGCAGCTTGGGGCAGGGAGTTGGCTACACCTTC
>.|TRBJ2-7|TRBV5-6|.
CASSIGQSYEQYF
TGTGCCAGCAGCATCGGACAGTCCTACGAGCAGTACTTC
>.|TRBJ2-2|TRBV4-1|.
CASSQETGFPGELFF
TGCGCCAGCAGCCAAGAAACAGGGTTCCCCGGGGAGCTGTTTTTT
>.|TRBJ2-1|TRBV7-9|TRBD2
CASSTRTSYNEQFF
TGTGCCAGCAGCACCAGGACTAGTTACAATGAGCAGTTCTTC
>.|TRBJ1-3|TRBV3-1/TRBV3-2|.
CASSQAGAGNTIYF
TGTGCCAGCAGCCAAGCGGGGGCTGGAAACACCATATATTTT
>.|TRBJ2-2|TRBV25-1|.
CASSERRATGELFF
TGTGCCAGCAGTGAACGCAGGGCGACCGGGGAGCTGTTTTTT
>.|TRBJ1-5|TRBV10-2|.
CASSEGWFQPQHF
TGCGCCAGCAGTGAAGGTTGGTTTCAGCCCCAGCATTTT
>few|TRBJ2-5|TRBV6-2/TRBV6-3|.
CASSYLSMYQETQYF
TGTGCCAGCAGTTATCTTTCTATGTACCAAGAGACCCAGTACTTC
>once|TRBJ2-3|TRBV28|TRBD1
CASRAQGDTQYF
TGTGCCAGCAGGGCACAGGGGGATACGCAGTATTTT
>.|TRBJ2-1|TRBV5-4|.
CASSTRSSYNEQFF
TGTGCCAGCAGCACTAGGAGCTCCTACAATGAGCAGTTCTTC
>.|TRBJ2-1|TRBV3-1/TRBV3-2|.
CASSPLGQLNEQFF
TGTGCCAGCAGCCCCCTCGGACAGCTCAATGAGCAGTTCTTC
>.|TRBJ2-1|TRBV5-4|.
CASSAAYGLPNNEQFF
TGTGCCAGCAGCGCGGCGTACGGACTACCTAACAATGAGCAGTTCTTC
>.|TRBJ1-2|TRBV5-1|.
CASSLAQSPTNYGYTF
TGCGCCAGCAGCTTGGCACAGTCTCCAACTAACTATGGCTACACCTTC
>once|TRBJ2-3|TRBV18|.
CASSPSTDTQYF
TGTGCCAGCTCACCTTCCACAGATACGCAGTATTTT
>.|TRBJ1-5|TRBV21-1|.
CASSPPPGQRVAVPHF
TGTGCCAGCAGCCCCCCTCCGGGACAGAGGGTGGCAGTTCCGCATTTT
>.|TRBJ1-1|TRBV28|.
CASSEIGWGARGEAFF
TGTGCCAGCAGTGAAATAGGATGGGGAGCGCGGGGGGAGGCTTTCTTT
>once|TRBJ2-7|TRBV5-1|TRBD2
CASSLAAGVSYEQYF
TGCGCCAGCAGCTTGGCCGCGGGAGTTTCCTACGAGCAGTACTTC
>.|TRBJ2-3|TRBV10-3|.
CAILRGQGTDTQYF
TGTGCCATTCTACGGGGGCAGGGCACAGATACGCAGTATTTT
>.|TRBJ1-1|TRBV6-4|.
CASSRQGNTEAFF
TGTGCCAGCAGTCGTCAGGGGAACACTGAAGCTTTCTTT
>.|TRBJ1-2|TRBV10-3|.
CAISGQTYGYTF
TGTGCCATCAGCGGACAGACTTATGGCTACACCTTC
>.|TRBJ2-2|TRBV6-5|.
CASKGGENTGELFF
TGTGCCAGCAAGGGGGGAGAGAACACCGGGGAGCTGTTTTTT
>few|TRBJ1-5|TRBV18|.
CASSPNRGESTQPQHF
TGTGCCAGCTCACCAAATAGAGGCGAATCCACTCAGCCCCAGCATTTT
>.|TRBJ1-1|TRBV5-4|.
CASSLTQNTEAFF
TGTGCCAGCAGCTTGACCCAGAACACTGAAGCTTTCTTT
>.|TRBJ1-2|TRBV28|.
CASSLSGIYGYTF
TGTGCCAGCAGTTTGAGCGGCATCTATGGCTACACCTTC
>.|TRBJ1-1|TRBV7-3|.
CASSPGQGLATEAFF
TGTGCCAGCAGCCCTGGGCAGGGGTTAGCAACTGAAGCTTTCTTT
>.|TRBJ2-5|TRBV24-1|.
CATSGPGETQYF
TGTGCCACCAGCGGGCCGGGGGAGACCCAGTACTTC
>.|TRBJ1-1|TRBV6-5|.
CASMKLGTNGEAFF
TGTGCCAGCATGAAGCTTGGGACTAACGGGGAAGCTTTCTTT
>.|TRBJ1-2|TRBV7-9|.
CASSSTSGLSLGYGYTF
TGTGCCAGCAGCTCTACCTCGGGACTCTCTTTGGGGTATGGCTACACCTTC
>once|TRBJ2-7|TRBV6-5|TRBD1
CASITGVGYEQYF
TGTGCCAGCATCACAGGGGTTGGCTACGAGCAGTACTTC
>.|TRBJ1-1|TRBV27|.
CASSLGGNTEAFF
TGTGCCAGCAGTTTAGGGGGGAACACTGAAGCTTTCTTT
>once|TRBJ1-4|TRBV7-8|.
CASSPGVEKLFF
TGTGCCAGCAGCCCAGGGGTAGAAAAACTGTTTTTT
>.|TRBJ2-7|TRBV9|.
CASSVTPLAGTYEQYF
TGTGCCAGCAGCGTTACCCCGCTGGCGGGGACCTACGAGCAGTACTTC
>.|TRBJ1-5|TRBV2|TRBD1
CATSQSGGNRPQHF
TGTGCCACAAGTCAGTCAGGGGGCAATCGGCCCCAGCATTTT
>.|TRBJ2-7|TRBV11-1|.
CASSSGVRYEQYF
TGTGCCAGCAGCTCAGGGGTCCGTTACGAGCAGTACTTC
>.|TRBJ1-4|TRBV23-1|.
CASSQGGAGEKLFF
TGCGCCAGCAGTCAAGGGGGCGCGGGTGAAAAACTGTTTTTT
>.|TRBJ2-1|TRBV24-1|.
CATSDRRGEQFF
TGTGCCACCAGTGATAGGAGGGGTGAGCAGTTCTTC
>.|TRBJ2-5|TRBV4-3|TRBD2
CASSLDRLAGIETQYF
TGCGCCAGCAGCCTCGACAGACTAGCGGGCATAGAGACCCAGTACTTC
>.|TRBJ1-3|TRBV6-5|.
CASSWVPIRLNTIYF
TGTGCCAGCAGTTGGGTCCCGATCCGATTAAACACCATATATTTT
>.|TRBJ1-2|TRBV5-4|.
CASSLPGDTDGYTF
TGTGCCAGCAGCTTGCCCGGCGACACGGACGGCTACACCTTC